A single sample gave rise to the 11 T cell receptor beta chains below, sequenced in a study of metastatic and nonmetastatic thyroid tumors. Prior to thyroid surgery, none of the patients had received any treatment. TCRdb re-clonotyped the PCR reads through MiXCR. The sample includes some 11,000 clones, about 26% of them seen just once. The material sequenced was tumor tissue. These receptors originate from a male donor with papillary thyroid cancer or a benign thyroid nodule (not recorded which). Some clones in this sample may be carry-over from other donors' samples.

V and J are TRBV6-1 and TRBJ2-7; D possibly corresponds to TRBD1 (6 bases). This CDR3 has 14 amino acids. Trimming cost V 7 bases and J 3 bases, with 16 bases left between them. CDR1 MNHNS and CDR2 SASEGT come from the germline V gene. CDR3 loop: CASTQQGSDYEQYF. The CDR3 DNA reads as TGTGCCAGCACACAACAGGGATCGGACTACGAGCAGTACTTC.

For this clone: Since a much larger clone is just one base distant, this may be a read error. In DNA, the CDR3 is TGTGCCAGCAGTTTTGGTACTAGCGGTTACACAGATATGCAGTATTTT. Translation gives CASSFGTSGYTDMQYF. This sequence joins TRBV6-1 and TRBJ2-3, with TRBD2 matching over 8 bases. The CDR3 sequence is 16 residues long. Germline lookup yields CDR1 MNHNS and CDR2 SASEGT.

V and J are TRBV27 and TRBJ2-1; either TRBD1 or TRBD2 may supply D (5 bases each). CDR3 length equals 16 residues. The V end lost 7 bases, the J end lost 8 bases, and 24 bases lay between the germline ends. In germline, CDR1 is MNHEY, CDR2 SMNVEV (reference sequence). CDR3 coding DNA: TGTGCCAGCACGTCCCTAAAGGGACGGGGTTTGGATGAGCAGTTCTTC. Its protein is CASTSLKGRGLDEQFF.

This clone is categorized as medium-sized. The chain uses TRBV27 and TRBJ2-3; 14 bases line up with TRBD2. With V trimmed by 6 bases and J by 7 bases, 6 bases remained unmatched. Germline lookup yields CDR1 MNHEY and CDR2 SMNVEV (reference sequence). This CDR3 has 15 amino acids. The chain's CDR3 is CASRPGLAGAHTQYF. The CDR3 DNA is TGTGCCAGCAGACCGGGACTAGCGGGAGCCCATACGCAGTATTTT.

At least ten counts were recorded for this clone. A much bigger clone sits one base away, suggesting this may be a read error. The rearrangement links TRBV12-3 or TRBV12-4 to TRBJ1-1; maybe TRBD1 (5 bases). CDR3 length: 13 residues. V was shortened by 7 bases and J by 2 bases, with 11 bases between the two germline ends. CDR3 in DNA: TGTGCCAGCAATTGGACACTTAACACTGAAGCTTTCTTT. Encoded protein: CASNWTLNTEAFF.

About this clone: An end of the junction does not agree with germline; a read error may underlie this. CDR3 bases: TGCAGTGCTAGAGGAGCCGGGGCTAGCGGGAGGAGGAACACCGTGGAGCTGTTTTTT. This sequence encodes CSARGAGASGRRNTVELFF. The gene calls are TRBV20-1 and TRBJ2-2; 11 positions agree with TRBD2. The CDR3 spans 19 residues. Germline V gives CDR1 DFQATT, CDR2 SNEGSKA (reference sequence).

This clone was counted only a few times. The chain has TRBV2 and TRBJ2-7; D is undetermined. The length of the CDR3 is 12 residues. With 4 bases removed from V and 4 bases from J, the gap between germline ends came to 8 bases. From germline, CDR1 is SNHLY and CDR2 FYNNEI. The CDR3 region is CASSGLGYEQYF. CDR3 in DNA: TGTGCCAGCAGTGGTCTAGGTTACGAGCAGTACTTC.

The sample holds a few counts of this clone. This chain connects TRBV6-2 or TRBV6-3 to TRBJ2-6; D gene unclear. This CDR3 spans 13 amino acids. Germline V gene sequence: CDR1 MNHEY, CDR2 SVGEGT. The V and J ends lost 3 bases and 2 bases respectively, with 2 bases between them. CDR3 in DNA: TGTGCCAGCAGTTATGCTGGGGCCAACGTCCTGACTTTC. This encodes CASSYAGANVLTF.

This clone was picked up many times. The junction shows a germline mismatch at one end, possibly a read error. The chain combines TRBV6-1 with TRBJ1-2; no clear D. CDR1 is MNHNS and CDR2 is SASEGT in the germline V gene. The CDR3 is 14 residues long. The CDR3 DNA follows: TGTGCCAGCAGCCCCAGAGCCGGGGTCTATGACTACACCTTC. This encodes CASSPRAGVYDYTF.

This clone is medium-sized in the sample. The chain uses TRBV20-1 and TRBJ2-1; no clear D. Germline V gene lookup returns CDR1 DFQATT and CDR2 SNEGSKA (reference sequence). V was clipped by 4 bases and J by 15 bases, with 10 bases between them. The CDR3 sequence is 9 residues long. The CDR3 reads CSAKRSGFF. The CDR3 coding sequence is TGCAGTGCTAAAAGGTCCGGGTTCTTC.

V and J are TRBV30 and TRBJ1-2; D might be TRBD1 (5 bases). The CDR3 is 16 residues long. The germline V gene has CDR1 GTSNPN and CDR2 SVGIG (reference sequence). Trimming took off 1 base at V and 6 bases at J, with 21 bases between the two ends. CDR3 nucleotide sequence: TGTGCCTGGAGTGCCCTCGGGGACCCGCACGCGAATGGCTACACCTTC. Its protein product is CAWSALGDPHANGYTF. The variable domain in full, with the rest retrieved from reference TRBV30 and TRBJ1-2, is SQTIHQWPATLVQPVGSPLSLECTVEGTSNPNLYWYRQAAGRGLQLLFYSVGIGQISSEVPQNLSASRPQDRQFILSSKKLLLSDSGFYLCAWSALGDPHANGYTFGSGTRLTVV.